The 26 T cell receptor beta chains in this list originate from one sample, sequenced in a study of control samples from healthy donors and cancer patients. Generated by immunoSEQ multiplex PCR, the TCRdb table keeps only in-frame clones and is missing some. The sample lists roughly 120,000 clones, approximately 90% occurring once. Material: blood. Receptors were obtained from a young woman in good health.

The chain is built from TRBV28 and TRBJ2-7; 8 nucleotides line up with TRBD1. Germline assignment: CDR1 MDHEN and CDR2 SYDVKM. V lost 3 bases and J lost 3; bases outside the gene matches: 16. The CDR3 spans 18 residues. The CDR3 DNA sequence: TGTGCCAGCAGTTTCGCGGCGGGACAGGCACTCAACTACTACGAGCAGTACTTC. Translating gives CASSFAAGQALNYYEQYF.

The gene calls are TRBV30 and TRBJ1-6; D is perhaps TRBD1 (5 bases). Germline-derived CDR1 and CDR2 are GTSNPN and SVGIG (reference sequence). V was cut by 2 bases and J by 7 bases, with 12 bases left in between. This CDR3 is 14 amino acids long. Written as DNA, the CDR3 is TGTGCCTGGAGTACAGTGACAGACAATTCACCCCTCCACTTT. Amino acid sequence: CAWSTVTDNSPLHF.

The chain carries TRBV5-1 and TRBJ2-3; 10 bases align to TRBD2. Trimming at V came to 7 bases and at J to 4 bases, leaving 3 bases not matched to a gene. Germline loops: CDR1 SGHRS, CDR2 YFSETQ. CDR3 length: 13 residues. DNA for the CDR3: TGCGCCAGCCAACTAGCGGGACCAGATACGCAGTATTTT. Its translation: CASQLAGPDTQYF. Full variable domain (rest looked up from reference TRBV5-1 and TRBJ2-3): KAGVTQTPRYLIKTRGQQVTLSCSPISGHRSVSWYQQTPGQGLQFLFEYFSETQRNKGNFPGRFSGRQFSNSRSEMNVSTLELGDSALYLCASQLAGPDTQYFGPGTRLTVL.

This chain joins TRBV2 and TRBJ2-2, with TRBD1 matching 10 bases. The CDR3 spans 18 residues. The germline V gene encodes CDR1 SNHLY and CDR2 FYNNEI. The trim removed 3 bases at V and 4 bases at J, leaving 11 bases unmatched. Here the CDR3 DNA reads TGTGCCAGCAGTGACCGGCCGGGGGACAGGGGATTCACCGGGGAGCTGTTTTTT. Its translation: CASSDRPGDRGFTGELFF.

The chain joins TRBV12-3 or TRBV12-4 to TRBJ2-7; TRBD1 matches 8 bases. The CDR3 is 13 amino acids. The J segment lost 2 bases and the V segment lost 6 bases, leaving 3 bases of the junction unmatched. The CDR3 region has the DNA TGTGCCAGCAGCGGACAGGGCGCCTACGAGCAGTACTTC. Protein sequence: CASSGQGAYEQYF.

The chain has TRBV29-1 and TRBJ1-1; 9 nucleotides align to TRBD1. V lost 4 bases to trimming and J lost 4 bases; unmatched junction nucleotides: 13. Germline V gene sequence: CDR1 SQVTM, CDR2 ANQGSEA. This CDR3 region has 16 residues. The CDR3 protein is CSVGIDRGAWVTEAFF. In DNA form, the CDR3 reads TGCAGCGTTGGGATCGACAGGGGGGCTTGGGTCACTGAAGCTTTCTTT.

This chain joins TRBV6-2 or TRBV6-3 and TRBJ2-5; weak D call: TRBD2 (5 bases). This CDR3 is built from 14 residues. From germline, CDR1 is MNHEY and CDR2 SVGEGT. V was trimmed by 0 bases and J by 9 bases, leaving 14 bases between them. Here the CDR3 reads CASSYSSGAGAQYF. DNA for the CDR3: TGTGCCAGCAGTTACTCGAGCGGCGCTGGGGCCCAGTACTTC.

This clone was seen more than once but under ten times. This sequence joins TRBV6-2 or TRBV6-3 and TRBJ1-2, with D tentatively TRBD1 (5 bases). The length of the CDR3 is 16 residues. CDR1 and CDR2 (germline): MNHEY, SVGEGT. V lost 5 bases, J lost 0 bases, and 16 bases lay in between. As DNA, the CDR3 is TGTGCCAGCAGTCACCTCCGGGGGAACACTAACTATGGCTACACCTTC. Amino acid sequence: CASSHLRGNTNYGYTF.

The gene calls are TRBV5-1 and TRBJ2-4, with 11 bases lining up with TRBD2. The CDR3 extends over 19 amino acids. Germline V CDR1 and CDR2: SGHRS, YFSETQ. The trim removed 2 bases at V and 5 bases at J, leaving 15 bases unmatched. CDR3: CASSFRTSGPGPEQNIQYF. CDR3 bases: TGCGCCAGCAGCTTTCGGACTAGCGGGCCGGGGCCGGAGCAAAACATTCAGTACTTC.

The CDR3 protein is CSVGGSKRVQETQYF. In DNA, the CDR3 is TGCAGCGTTGGGGGGTCAAAGAGGGTTCAAGAGACCCAGTACTTC. V usage is TRBV29-1 and J usage is TRBJ2-5; D possibly matches TRBD1 or TRBD2 (5 bases each). Germline V gene data show CDR1 as SQVTM and CDR2 as ANQGSEA. Trimming left V 4 bases short and J 2 bases short, with 17 bases between. This CDR3 has 15 amino acids.

The J gene is TRBJ1-2, the V gene TRBV5-6; TRBD1 aligns across 7 bases. Germline CDR1 is SGHDT and CDR2 is YYEEEE. The CDR3 is made up of 16 amino acids. V dropped 2 bases and J dropped 7; count of bases not matched to a gene: 14. The CDR3 DNA reads TGTGCCAGCAGCTTCCGGAGTGAAAGGGGGCGGTTTGGCTACACCTTC. Its protein is CASSFRSERGRFGYTF.

The J gene is TRBJ1-1, the V gene TRBV12-3 or TRBV12-4, with TRBD1 as a possible D gene (5 bases). The V end was cut by 3 bases, the J end by 9 bases, with 11 bases between. The CDR3 has 12 residues. CDR3 residues: CASSLQGLQAFF. Written as DNA, the CDR3 is TGTGCCAGCAGTTTGCAGGGCTTGCAAGCTTTCTTT.

V usage is TRBV3-1 (or the pseudogene TRBV3-2) and J usage is TRBJ1-6; 7 bases fit TRBD1. Losses at the gene ends were 3 bases for V and 5 bases for J; bases not matched to a gene: 4. Germline V gene lookup returns CDR1 LGHDT and CDR2 YNNKEL (reference sequence). The CDR3 has 15 amino acids. For the CDR3, the DNA is TGTGCCAGCAGCCACGGACAGGTCAATAATTCACCCCTCCACTTT. Translated: CASSHGQVNNSPLHF.

The rearrangement links TRBV28 to TRBJ1-2, with D perhaps TRBD1 (6 bases). Germline CDR1 is MDHEN and CDR2 is SYDVKM. The germline V and J ends were trimmed by 6 bases and 8 bases, with 16 bases remaining between them. This CDR3 contains 13 residues. The CDR3 loop reads CASRPTGREGYTF. CDR3 DNA: TGTGCCAGCAGACCAACAGGGCGGGAGGGCTACACCTTC.

The genes are TRBV19 and TRBJ1-2; D possibly corresponds to TRBD1 (5 bases). The CDR3 is 14 amino acids. Trimming shortened V by 3 bases and J by 6 bases, and 14 bases separated the two germline ends. CDR1 LNHDA and CDR2 SQIVND come from the germline V gene (reference sequence). In DNA form, the CDR3 reads TGTGCCAGTAGTATTTGGTCAGGGAGTGATGGCTACACCTTC. This sequence encodes CASSIWSGSDGYTF.

The V gene is TRBV28, the J gene TRBJ2-7; D call uncertain. This CDR3 contains 12 residues. Per germline, CDR1 MDHEN and CDR2 SYDVKM. V gave up 6 bases and J gave up 4 bases, with 10 bases separating them. The DNA of the CDR3 is TGTGCCAGCAGCTTCCCCGATTACGAGCAGTACTTC. As protein: CASSFPDYEQYF.

This chain joins TRBV11-3 and TRBJ2-7, with D perhaps matching TRBD1 or TRBD2 (5 bases each). Germline values: CDR1 SGHNT, CDR2 YENEEA. V lost 0 bases to trimming and J lost 4 bases, with 7 bases between them. The CDR3 contains 13 residues. Here the CDR3 DNA reads TGTGCCAGCAGCTTAGAAGAGGGGTACGAGCAGTACTTC. It encodes CASSLEEGYEQYF.

This clone is labeled medium-sized. V gene TRBV28 combines with J gene TRBJ1-1, with 9 bases fitting TRBD1. CDR1 is MDHEN, CDR2 SYDVKM, per germline. The J segment lost 6 bases and the V segment lost 2 bases, leaving 1 base of the junction unmatched. The CDR3 is 13 amino acids. The CDR3 protein is CASSLTGGAEAFF. CDR3 nucleotides: TGTGCCAGCAGTTTAACAGGGGGCGCTGAAGCTTTCTTT.

This chain links TRBV6-6 with TRBJ1-6, with TRBD1 as a possible D gene (6 bases). Germline lookup yields CDR1 MNHNY and CDR2 SVGAGI (reference sequence). Trimming took 6 bases from V and 6 from J, leaving 15 bases between them. CDR3 length: 15 residues. CDR3 in DNA: TGTGCCAGCAGCCTCACCGGGACACGTAATTCACCCCTCCACTTT. It yields the protein CASSLTGTRNSPLHF.

This chain uses TRBV5-1 with TRBJ2-7, with 7 positions matching TRBD1. CDR3 size: 14 residues. Trimming at V came to 2 bases and at J to 2 bases, leaving 4 bases not matched to a gene. Per the germline V gene, CDR1 is SGHRS and CDR2 is YFSETQ. CDR3 sequence reads: CASSFSGGTYEQYF. DNA of the CDR3: TGCGCCAGCAGCTTTTCAGGGGGAACCTACGAGCAGTACTTC.

The rearrangement uses TRBV7-2 and TRBJ2-1; D gene uncertain. Trimming removed 4 bases at V and 11 bases at J, with 15 bases between. Germline values: CDR1 SGHTA, CDR2 FQGNSA. The CDR3 has 13 residues. CDR3 region: CASSSRSETKQFF. CDR3 nucleotide sequence: TGTGCCAGCAGCTCACGTAGTGAGACCAAGCAGTTCTTC.

The chain employs TRBV9 and TRBJ2-2, with D possibly TRBD1 on 6 matching bases. V lost 1 base and J 5 bases, leaving 15 bases between the germline ends. In germline, CDR1 is SGDLS, CDR2 YYNGEE. This CDR3 spans 16 amino acids. The CDR3 DNA is TGTGCCAGCAGCGTAAGAGGGCAGGGGTTTACCGGGGAGCTGTTTTTT. Translated: CASSVRGQGFTGELFF.

V usage is TRBV29-1 and J usage is TRBJ1-5; TRBD1 matches 8 bases. The CDR3 runs 14 residues. The V segment lost 4 bases and the J segment 10 bases; nucleotides outside the gene matches: 12. Germline V lookup: CDR1 SQVTM, CDR2 ANQGSEA. The CDR3: CSVAIGQGRYPQHF. The CDR3 nucleotides read TGCAGCGTTGCGATTGGACAGGGCAGGTATCCCCAGCATTTT.

The V gene is TRBV7-2, the J gene TRBJ1-5; no firm D call. Germline CDR1 SGHTA, CDR2 FQGNSA. The CDR3 length is 15 residues. V was trimmed by 11 bases and J by 5 bases, leaving 22 bases between them. CDR3 nucleotide sequence: TGTGCCCGCACGGCCTTTGATAAGTCGGATCAGCCCCAGCATTTT. It encodes CARTAFDKSDQPQHF.

The chain has TRBV2 and TRBJ2-1; TRBD1 matches 10 bases. Germline assignment: CDR1 SNHLY and CDR2 FYNNEI. V gave up 7 bases and J gave up 9 bases; unmatched junction bases: 9. The CDR3 is 14 residues long. This CDR3 reads CASKLSWTGGEQFF. CDR3 sequence (DNA): TGTGCCAGCAAACTATCCTGGACAGGGGGTGAGCAGTTCTTC.

The gene calls are TRBV30 and TRBJ1-6; tentative D call: TRBD1 (5 bases). The CDR3 length is 17 residues. Germline assignment: CDR1 GTSNPN and CDR2 SVGIG (reference sequence). Trimming took 0 bases from V and 6 from J, leaving 18 bases between them. CDR3 nucleotide sequence: TGTGCCTGGAGTGTACTCAAGGGGAAAGGTGTTAATTCACCCCTCCACTTT. Amino acid sequence: CAWSVLKGKGVNSPLHF.